The 14 T cell receptor beta chains below all came from one sample that was sequenced in a study of read filtering for tumor transcriptome and immune sequencing. The library was built from around 380 ng RNA with molecular barcoded adaptors for alpha/delta and beta/gamma chains. TCRdb recomputed calls from the reads with MiXCR, one row per CDR3 protein. The sample lists 93,000 or so distinct CDR3 sequences, 20% to 25% occurring once. The specimen sequenced was a population of CD138-negative cells sorted from bone marrow. Receptor source: a donor at least 40 years old with multiple myeloma.

This clonotype was picked up many times. This chain links TRBV7-8 with TRBJ1-1; D unresolved. CDR1 and CDR2 (germline): SGHVS, FQNEAQ. The CDR3 totals 16 residues. V was trimmed by 2 bases and J by 1 base, leaving 14 bases between them. The CDR3 coding sequence is TGTGCCAGCAGCTTAAATAGTGGCAGGAGGAACACTGAAGCTTTCTTT. This gives the protein CASSLNSGRRNTEAFF.

This clonotype was detected a few times. The rearrangement links TRBV6-2 or TRBV6-3 to TRBJ2-2, with 13 bases lining up with TRBD2. The CDR3 is made up of 17 amino acids. Germline trimming cut 6 bases from V and 2 bases from J; bases unmatched to any gene: 6. Germline V gives CDR1 MNHEY, CDR2 SVGEGT. The CDR3 is CASSWTSGGPNTGELFF. The DNA for the CDR3 is TGTGCCAGCAGCTGGACTAGCGGGGGCCCCAACACCGGGGAGCTGTTTTTT.

This clonotype was seen ten or more times. Here the CDR3 DNA reads TGTGCCACCAGCGAACAGGGGGCGCCTAATGAAAAACTGTTTTTT. Its protein is CATSEQGAPNEKLFF. The rearrangement uses TRBV15 and TRBJ1-4; 9 nucleotides agree with TRBD1. The V gene end was trimmed by 5 bases and the J gene end by 3 bases; junction bases not matched to a gene: 4. The CDR3 loop spans 15 amino acids. The germline CDR1 and CDR2 sequences are LNHNV and YYDKDF (reference sequence).

This clonotype was seen ten or more times. V and J are TRBV11-2 and TRBJ2-1, with TRBD1 matching over 8 bases. Germline assignment: CDR1 SGHAT and CDR2 FQNNGV. J lost 2 bases, V lost 1 base, and 10 bases had no gene match. CDR3 length: 18 amino acids. CDR3 region: CASSLAPPDRAPYNEQFF. The CDR3 DNA reads as TGTGCCAGCAGCTTAGCCCCACCGGACAGGGCCCCCTACAATGAGCAGTTCTTC.

There are many counts of this clonotype. The chain recombines TRBV7-9 with TRBJ1-1, with D possibly being TRBD1 (6 bases). V was pared by 2 bases and J by 3 bases, with 16 bases between. The V gene's germline CDR1 is SEHNR and CDR2 FQNEAQ (reference sequence). This CDR3 region has 16 residues. The CDR3: CASSLTGDRSDTEAFF. CDR3 in DNA: TGTGCCAGCAGCTTAACCGGAGACAGGAGCGACACTGAAGCTTTCTTT.

This clonotype was recorded a few times. The chain links TRBV27 to TRBJ2-2, with 8 bases fitting TRBD2. V lost 8 bases and J lost 2; bases outside the gene matches: 10. In germline, CDR1 is MNHEY, CDR2 SMNVEV (reference sequence). The CDR3 loop spans 16 amino acids. The CDR3 protein is CASVFFGLANTGELFF. The CDR3 DNA sequence: TGTGCCAGCGTTTTCTTCGGACTAGCAAACACCGGGGAGCTGTTTTTT.

The chain links TRBV19 to TRBJ2-3; either TRBD1 or TRBD2 may fit D (5 bases each). CDR3 length equals 14 residues. V lost 5 bases and J 8 bases, leaving 17 bases between the germline ends. Germline CDR1 reads LNHDA; CDR2 reads SQIVND (reference sequence). The CDR3 reads CASSLGPSNPTQYF. In DNA form, the CDR3 reads TGTGCCAGTAGTCTGGGACCCTCGAACCCTACGCAGTATTTT.

This clonotype was recorded at least ten times. The chain has TRBV4-1 and TRBJ2-7; 12 nucleotides align to TRBD1. This CDR3 has 15 amino acids. With V trimmed by 4 bases and J by 2 bases, 3 bases remained unmatched. Germline CDR1 is MGHRA and CDR2 is YSYEKL. This CDR3 is CASSPGQGAAYEQYF. DNA for the CDR3: TGCGCCAGCAGCCCGGGACAGGGGGCCGCCTACGAGCAGTACTTC.

Many counts were recorded for this clonotype. J is TRBJ2-3 and V is TRBV5-1; 9 nucleotides align to TRBD1. Trimming took 2 bases from V and 5 from J; bases not matched to a gene: 6. The length of the CDR3 is 15 residues. Germline CDR1 and CDR2: SGHRS and YFSETQ. The CDR3 sequence: CASSFPGQGGDTQYF. CDR3 in DNA: TGCGCCAGCAGCTTCCCGGGACAGGGCGGAGATACGCAGTATTTT.

Remarks on this clonotype: This sequence may be a read error, since a much larger clone differs from it by one base. The chain combines TRBV6-2 or TRBV6-3 with TRBJ2-5; D might be TRBD2 (5 bases). CDR3 size: 14 residues. The germline V gene has CDR1 MNHEY and CDR2 SVGEGT. V lost 6 bases, J lost 3 bases, and 14 bases lay in between. CDR3 sequence reads: CASSPYEGKETQYF. The CDR3, as DNA: TGTGCCAGCAGCCCCTACGAGGGAAAAGAGACCCAGTACTTC.

This clonotype occurred many times. V and J are TRBV12-3 or TRBV12-4 and TRBJ2-7; no firm D call. Deletions cut 1 base from V and 1 base from J, with 8 bases between. The CDR3 covers 14 residues. As DNA, the CDR3 is TGTGCCAGCAGTTTAGGACTGGGATCCTACGAGCAGTACTTC. Translation gives CASSLGLGSYEQYF.

The rearrangement uses TRBV20-1 and TRBJ1-4; D remains unclear. This CDR3 has 14 amino acids. The V end was cut by 1 base, the J end by 6 bases, with 12 bases between. In germline, CDR1 is DFQATT, CDR2 SNEGSKA (reference sequence). The CDR3 nucleotides read TGCAGTGCTAGAGGGCCTGGGATCGATGAAAAACTGTTTTTT. Its protein is CSARGPGIDEKLFF.

In its sample, this clonotype was seen many times. The rearrangement links TRBV5-1 to TRBJ2-1; D gene ambiguous. Germline lookup yields CDR1 SGHRS and CDR2 YFSETQ. Trimming took off 2 bases at V and 1 base at J, with 7 bases between the two ends. CDR3 size: 14 residues. CDR3 loop: CASSFGQSYNEQFF. In nucleotides, the CDR3 is TGCGCCAGCAGCTTCGGTCAATCCTACAATGAGCAGTTCTTC.

This clonotype appeared a few times. The chain recombines TRBV20-1 with TRBJ2-5; D might be TRBD1 or TRBD2, each matching 5 bases. The CDR3 is 14 amino acids. V lost 5 bases, J lost 4 bases, and 17 bases lay in between. The V gene's germline CDR1 is DFQATT and CDR2 SNEGSKA (reference sequence). The CDR3 sequence is CSAEGRLKGETQYF. For the CDR3, the DNA is TGCAGTGCTGAGGGACGATTAAAGGGAGAGACCCAGTACTTC.